One sample yielded the 9 T cell receptor beta chains listed below, sequenced in a study of Tregs in tolerant kidney transplant recipients. Recipient PBMCs carried a CFSE label and met irradiated graft donor PBMCs for 6 days before FACS sorting. Assay: immunoSEQ multiplex PCR; the TCRdb copy retains only in-frame clones and omits some. Its clone listing holds around 3,000 clones. These receptors are not linked to any known antigen. This specimen consisted of CD8+ T cells from blood cultured with allogeneic cells, obtained before the transplant. The receptor set was obtained from a human patient who received a combined kidney and bone marrow transplant.

Notes on this clone: The read stops 3 residues short of the end of the CDR3; the missing end is completed from the germline J gene. The rearrangement links TRBV5-4 to TRBJ1-2; TRBD1 is a possible D gene (6 bases). Germline CDR1 is SGHNT and CDR2 is YYREEE (reference sequence). This CDR3 region has 14 residues. CDR3 loop: CASRTWGGAEGYTF. The covered CDR3 bases are TGTGCCAGCAGAACCTGGGGGGGGGCAGAGGGC.

A note on this clone: The read comes to an end 3 residues before the CDR3 does, leaving the germline J gene to fill in the end. The J gene is TRBJ1-6, the V gene TRBV6-4, with D tentatively TRBD1 (5 bases). Germline loops: CDR1 MRHNA, CDR2 SNTAGT. Trimming stripped 0 bases from V and 10 bases from J, with 13 bases between. This CDR3 is 15 amino acids long. The DNA read from the CDR3 is TGTGCCAGCAGTGACTCGGACGGCCGGGGGTCACCC. Its protein is CASSDSDGRGSP. The full-length CDR3 reads as CASSDSDGRGSPLHF.

Frequency places this clone as medium-sized. The observed sequence ends 3 residues before the CDR3 terminus, with the missing tail filled in from the germline J gene. The chain has TRBV7-9 and TRBJ1-1; the D gene is possibly TRBD1 (5 bases). Trimming stripped 0 bases from V and 7 bases from J, with 12 bases between. CDR3 length: 14 amino acids. Germline-derived CDR1 and CDR2 are SEHNR and FQNEAQ (reference sequence). The part of the CDR3 DNA that was read is TGTGCCAGCAGCTTAGCGGGAAGGGGCAGTGAA. Its translation is CASSLAGRGSE. The complete CDR3 sequence is CASSLAGRGSEAFF.

For this clone: The CDR3 is cut off 3 residues early in the read; its end comes from the germline J gene. The chain couples TRBV5-1 to TRBJ2-7, with D possibly being TRBD1 (5 bases). The CDR3 covers 12 residues. V was clipped by 5 bases and J by 3 bases, with 9 bases between them. Looked up from germline, CDR1 is SGHRS and CDR2 is YFSETQ. This CDR3 is CASRDSHYEQYF. The part of the CDR3 DNA that was read is TGCGCCAGCAGAGACAGCCACTACGAG.

Of note for this clone: Read sequence stops 3 residues before the CDR3 end, and the germline J gene provides the missing end. The rearrangement joins TRBV19 to TRBJ2-7, with a tentative D call TRBD1 (6 bases). CDR3 length: 13 amino acids. CDR1 LNHDA and CDR2 SQIVND come from the germline V gene (reference sequence). V lost 3 bases, J lost 6 bases, and 12 bases lay in between. The CDR3 sequence is CASSMGTGSEQYF. CDR3 DNA, as far as it was read: TGTGCCAGTAGTATGGGAACAGGGAGCGAG.

According to its frequency, this clone is medium-sized. The sequence runs out 3 residues before the end of the CDR3; the remainder is reconstructed from the germline J gene. This chain uses TRBV5-4 with TRBJ2-3; weak D call: TRBD2 (5 bases). This CDR3 spans 15 amino acids. The V end lost 0 bases, the J end lost 5 bases, and 13 bases lay between the germline ends. Germline loops: CDR1 SGHNT, CDR2 YYREEE (reference sequence). Partial CDR3 DNA: TGTGCCAGCAGCTTGGCCGGGGTGGGTCTAGATACG. It specifies CASSLAGVGLDT. In full, the CDR3 reads CASSLAGVGLDTQYF.

About this clone: The sequenced fragment ends 3 residues before the CDR3 boundary, so the rest is inferred from the germline J gene. The genes are TRBV12-3 or TRBV12-4 and TRBJ2-3; 9 bases map to TRBD1. J gave up 1 base and V 10 bases, and 6 bases lay outside the gene matches. CDR3 length: 14 amino acids. The CDR3 DNA, read in part, is TGTGCCACGTCCCGGGACAGGGGCACAGATACG. It is translated as CATSRDRGTDT. The full CDR3 protein is CATSRDRGTDTQYF.

The CDR3 protein is CASSELRFPAPRGDTQYF. The sequenced CDR3 bases are TGTGCCAGCAGTGAATTGAGATTCCCCGCCCCGCGAGGGGATACG. V is TRBV6-1 and J is TRBJ2-3; D perhaps matches TRBD2 (5 bases). The observed sequence ends 3 residues before the CDR3 terminus, with the missing tail filled in from the germline J gene. This CDR3 has 18 residues. Trimming pared 2 bases from V and 6 bases from J, leaving 24 bases between. CDR1 and CDR2 (germline): MNHNS, SASEGT.

This clone is labeled medium-sized based on frequency. The read comes to an end 3 residues before the CDR3 does, leaving the germline J gene to fill in the end. This chain connects TRBV10-3 to TRBJ1-2; TRBD1 agrees at 7 bases. Germline V CDR1 and CDR2: ENHRY, SYGVKD. Germline trimming cut 7 bases from V and 4 bases from J; bases unmatched to any gene: 6. This CDR3 is built from 13 residues. The DNA read from the CDR3 is TGTGCCATCAAGACAGGGAGTGTCTATGGC. This sequence encodes CAIKTGSVYG. The full CDR3 is CAIKTGSVYGYTF.